The 27 T cell receptor beta chains below were found in one sample sequenced in a study of T-cell reconstitution after alpha-beta-depleted transplantation in children. Unique molecular identifiers featured in how the TCRbeta library was prepared. TCRdb reprocessed the PCR reads via MiXCR and lists one record per CDR3 protein. The repertoire holds about 58,000 distinct CDR3 sequences, with approximately 43% as singletons. Sequenced here: PBMCs, mostly from graft donor cells, sampled 360 days after TCRalphabeta/CD19-depleted stem cell transplant. The source of these receptors is a male patient between 10 and 17 years old who had a stem cell transplant for acute lymphoblastic leukemia, so the T cells may come from the graft donor.

This clonotype was seen once. This sequence joins TRBV5-1 and TRBJ2-4; D call uncertain. V lost 1 base, J lost 8 bases, and 10 bases lay in between. There are 13 residues in the CDR3. Germline CDR1 is SGHRS and CDR2 is YFSETQ. CDR3 DNA sequence: TGCGCCAGCAGCTTGTGGGTTGGGGACATTCAGTACTTC. Translated: CASSLWVGDIQYF.

The chain uses TRBV7-2 and TRBJ1-1; D is unclear. Germline V CDR1 and CDR2: SGHTA, FQGNSA. CDR3 length equals 14 residues. The V and J ends lost 1 base and 4 bases respectively, with 10 bases between them. The CDR3 DNA sequence: TGTGCCAGCAGCTTAGGAGGGTCCCTCACTGAAGCTTTCTTT. The encoded protein is CASSLGGSLTEAFF. Filled out from reference TRBV7-2 and TRBJ1-1, the complete variable domain reads GAGVSQSPSNKVTEKGKDVELRCDPISGHTALYWYRQSLGQGLEFLIYFQGNSAPDKSGLPSDRFSAERTGGSVSTLTIQRTQQEDSAVYLCASSLGGSLTEAFFGQGTRLTVV.

This clonotype was seen ten or more times. This chain joins TRBV20-1 and TRBJ2-1, with D possibly matching TRBD1 (5 bases). Germline CDR1 DFQATT, CDR2 SNEGSKA (reference sequence). This CDR3 has 12 amino acids. The germline V and J ends were trimmed by 0 bases and 8 bases, with 8 bases remaining between them. This chain's CDR3 is CSARESGYEQFF. The CDR3 DNA follows: TGCAGTGCTAGAGAATCAGGGTATGAGCAGTTCTTC.

Many counts were recorded for this clonotype. V and J are TRBV29-1 and TRBJ2-1, with D uncertain. The V end lost 7 bases, the J end lost 3 bases, and 7 bases lay between the germline ends. Germline V gives CDR1 SQVTM, CDR2 ANQGSEA. The CDR3 consists of 11 residues. CDR3 nucleotide sequence: TGCAGCGGGGCGGACTACAATGAGCAGTTCTTC. Its translation is CSGADYNEQFF.

This clonotype was counted a few times. This chain links TRBV7-9 with TRBJ2-3; D might be TRBD2 (6 bases). The CDR3 totals 16 residues. CDR1 and CDR2 (germline): SEHNR, FQNEAQ (reference sequence). Trimming cost V 0 bases and J 0 bases, with 10 bases left between them. Here the CDR3 DNA reads TGTGCCAGCAGCTTAGCTCCGGGGGTCAGCACAGATACGCAGTATTTT. Protein product: CASSLAPGVSTDTQYF.

This chain connects TRBV12-3 or TRBV12-4 to TRBJ2-7, with D possibly matching TRBD2 (5 bases). The CDR3 covers 15 residues. The V gene lost 3 bases and the J gene lost 2 bases, with 14 bases spanning the gap. The CDR3 coding sequence is TGTGCCAGCAGTTTCGCAGGACTTTTAGCCTACGAGCAGTACTTC. It yields the protein CASSFAGLLAYEQYF.

This chain links TRBV27 with TRBJ2-7; 9 positions match TRBD2. Unmatched junction bases numbered 8, after V lost 6 bases and J lost 5 bases. CDR1 is MNHEY and CDR2 is SMNVEV in the germline V gene (reference sequence). The CDR3 has 14 amino acids. Here the CDR3 reads CASRYQGTSHEQYF. The CDR3 DNA is TGTGCCAGCAGATATCAAGGGACTAGCCACGAGCAGTACTTC.

The chain joins TRBV13 to TRBJ2-4; D remains unclear. CDR3 size: 13 residues. Germline V gene lookup returns CDR1 PRHDT and CDR2 FYEKMQ (reference sequence). The V end was cut by 10 bases, the J end by 6 bases, with 16 bases between. The CDR3 sequence: CATSLGLVNIQYF. The DNA for the CDR3 is TGTGCCACCTCTCTGGGCCTCGTAAACATTCAGTACTTC.

The chain couples TRBV7-9 to TRBJ2-1; 10 positions match TRBD2. CDR3 size: 14 residues. V lost 3 bases, J lost 8 bases, and 4 bases stayed unmatched. Germline values: CDR1 SEHNR, CDR2 FQNEAQ (reference sequence). The CDR3 DNA reads as TGTGCCAGCAGCTTCCCTAGCGGGAGATATGAGCAGTTCTTC. It translates to CASSFPSGRYEQFF. Full variable domain (rest looked up from reference TRBV7-9 and TRBJ2-1): DTGVSQNPRHKITKRGQNVTFRCDPISEHNRLYWYRQTLGQGPEFLTYFQNEAQLEKSRLLSDRFSAERPKGSFSTLEIQRTEQGDSAMYLCASSFPSGRYEQFFGPGTRLTVL.

This clonotype was detected a few times. For the CDR3, the DNA is TGTGCCAGCAGCCGAAGGAGCGGGAACACTGAAGCTTTCTTT. Translating gives CASSRRSGNTEAFF. The rearrangement uses TRBV12-3 or TRBV12-4 and TRBJ1-1; D call uncertain. This CDR3 is built from 14 residues. V lost 6 bases, J lost 1 base, and 12 bases lay in between.

This clonotype has just a few counts. The chain is built from TRBV10-3 and TRBJ2-2; a weak D match, TRBD2 (6 bases). The CDR3 runs 15 residues. Trimming took 7 bases from V and 0 from J, leaving 12 bases between them. Germline V lookup: CDR1 ENHRY, CDR2 SYGVKD. The CDR3 reads CAIKEGTANTGELFF. CDR3 nucleotides: TGTGCCATCAAGGAGGGGACCGCGAACACCGGGGAGCTGTTTTTT.

The chain has TRBV6-2 or TRBV6-3 and TRBJ2-7, with D maybe TRBD2 (6 bases). In germline, CDR1 is MNHEY, CDR2 SVGEGT. The CDR3 runs to 14 residues. Trimming removed 5 bases from V and 1 base from J, with 12 bases in between. CDR3 protein: CASSPRAGSYEQYF. Written as DNA, the CDR3 is TGTGCCAGCAGTCCAAGGGCGGGGTCCTACGAGCAGTACTTC.

The chain couples TRBV7-9 to TRBJ1-5, with D perhaps matching TRBD1 (5 bases). This CDR3 spans 13 amino acids. Trimming left V 5 bases short and J 7 bases short, with 12 bases between. The germline gives CDR1 SEHNR, CDR2 FQNEAQ (reference sequence). In DNA form, the CDR3 reads TGTGCCAGCAGCCGAGGCGGGGGGCAGCCCCAGCATTTT. It translates to CASSRGGGQPQHF.

V gene TRBV27 combines with J gene TRBJ2-1; 10 nucleotides agree with TRBD1. This CDR3 has 14 residues. The germline CDR1 and CDR2 sequences are MNHEY and SMNVEV (reference sequence). V shed 8 bases and J 5 bases; nucleotides not matched to a gene: 6. In DNA form, the CDR3 reads TGTGCCAGCCGTAGGGGACAGGGGAACAATGAGCAGTTCTTC. Amino acid sequence: CASRRGQGNNEQFF.

This chain joins TRBV27 and TRBJ2-7; D possibly matches TRBD1 or TRBD2 (5 bases each). Trimming removed 6 bases at V and 6 bases at J, with 18 bases between. Germline V CDR1 and CDR2: MNHEY, SMNVEV (reference sequence). The CDR3 is made up of 14 amino acids. CDR3 loop: CASRLDEQRGEQYF. The CDR3 coding sequence is TGTGCCAGCAGACTAGACGAACAAAGGGGCGAGCAGTACTTC.

The V call is TRBV7-9, the J call TRBJ2-7, with 8 bases matching TRBD1. Trimming at V came to 5 bases and at J to 0 bases, leaving 9 bases not matched to a gene. The CDR3 spans 16 residues. Per germline, CDR1 SEHNR and CDR2 FQNEAQ (reference sequence). The CDR3 DNA reads as TGTGCCAGCAGCGATGACAACAGGGGGTTCTCCTACGAGCAGTACTTC. Protein product: CASSDDNRGFSYEQYF.

The genes are TRBV5-1 and TRBJ2-2; D is possibly TRBD1 or TRBD2 (5 bases each). Trimming pared 4 bases from V and 0 bases from J, leaving 10 bases between. Germline CDR1 SGHRS, CDR2 YFSETQ. The CDR3 contains 15 residues. The CDR3 DNA reads as TGCGCCAGCAGCCGGGACGCCGCGAACACCGGGGAGCTGTTTTTT. It encodes CASSRDAANTGELFF.

The genes are TRBV12-3 or TRBV12-4 and TRBJ2-2, with D unclear. V was shortened by 5 bases and J by 4 bases, with 5 bases between the two germline ends. The CDR3 is 12 amino acids. As DNA, the CDR3 is TGTGCCAGCAGTCCTACCACCGGGGAGCTGTTTTTT. It encodes CASSPTTGELFF.

The rearrangement links TRBV6-5 to TRBJ1-2; 9 bases fit TRBD1. The CDR3 extends over 19 amino acids. V shed 0 bases and J 4 bases; nucleotides not matched to a gene: 15. The germline V gene encodes CDR1 MNHEY and CDR2 SVGAGI. CDR3 in DNA: TGTGCCAGCAGTTACTCGGTCCCTACAGGGGGCGGACCCTTCTATGGCTACACCTTC. Amino acid sequence: CASSYSVPTGGGPFYGYTF.

The chain recombines TRBV6-1 with TRBJ2-3, with 9 bases matching TRBD2. The V gene's germline CDR1 is MNHNS and CDR2 SASEGT. This CDR3 spans 15 amino acids. The V segment lost 8 bases and the J segment 4 bases; nucleotides outside the gene matches: 10. The CDR3 DNA reads TGTGCCAGCGGCCTGAGCGGGAGGAGAGCAGATACGCAGTATTTT. Translating it yields CASGLSGRRADTQYF.

This clonotype has only a few counts. Its ends do not fully match the called genes, so a read error is possible. The chain carries TRBV7-7 and TRBJ2-1; no definite D call. CDR1 is SSHAT and CDR2 is FNYEAQ in the germline V gene (reference sequence). The CDR3 has 13 residues. The CDR3 reads CASSLGEGNEQFF. The CDR3 nucleotides read TGTGCTAGCAGCTTAGGTGAAGGCAATGAGCAGTTCTTC.

The J gene is TRBJ2-1, the V gene TRBV20-1, with D perhaps matching TRBD1 (6 bases). V was pared by 2 bases and J by 8 bases, with 28 bases between. Germline lookup yields CDR1 DFQATT and CDR2 SNEGSKA (reference sequence). This CDR3 spans 18 amino acids. Here the CDR3 reads CSARSYLPTGPTPHEQFF. CDR3 sequence (DNA): TGCAGTGCTAGATCCTACCTTCCTACAGGGCCCACCCCTCATGAGCAGTTCTTC.

This chain joins TRBV20-1 and TRBJ1-5; D unclear. The germline V gene has CDR1 DFQATT and CDR2 SNEGSKA (reference sequence). This CDR3 has 12 residues. V lost 0 bases and J lost 3, with 3 bases in between. The CDR3 loop reads CSARDPNQPQHF. In nucleotides, the CDR3 is TGCAGTGCTAGAGATCCCAATCAGCCCCAGCATTTT.

The chain links TRBV20-1 to TRBJ2-7, with TRBD2 matching over 8 bases. Germline V gene sequence: CDR1 DFQATT, CDR2 SNEGSKA (reference sequence). The CDR3 consists of 14 residues. The trim removed 6 bases at V and 1 base at J, leaving 8 bases unmatched. CDR3 amino acids: CSALMTSESYEQYF. The CDR3 nucleotides read TGCAGTGCCCTGATGACTAGCGAGTCCTACGAGCAGTACTTC.

The chain links TRBV5-1 to TRBJ2-1, with D perhaps matching TRBD2 (7 bases). The germline V gene encodes CDR1 SGHRS and CDR2 YFSETQ. Trimming took 2 bases from V and 8 from J, leaving 14 bases between them. This CDR3 is built from 14 residues. The CDR3 region has the DNA TGCGCCAGCAGCTTCTCCCGGGGGGCCTATGAGCAGTTCTTC. Its translation: CASSFSRGAYEQFF. The full variable domain, in which reference TRBV5-1 and TRBJ2-1 provide the parts outside the CDR3, is KAGVTQTPRYLIKTRGQQVTLSCSPISGHRSVSWYQQTPGQGLQFLFEYFSETQRNKGNFPGRFSGRQFSNSRSEMNVSTLELGDSALYLCASSFSRGAYEQFFGPGTRLTVL.

This clonotype was found once. The chain joins TRBV7-2 to TRBJ1-1; 7 nucleotides agree with TRBD1. The CDR3 sequence is 13 residues long. Germline V gives CDR1 SGHTA, CDR2 FQGNSA. After removal of 3 bases from V and 8 bases from J, the junction contained 6 bases not matched to a gene. CDR3 region: CASSFRWDSEAFF. As DNA, the CDR3 is TGTGCCAGCAGCTTTCGATGGGACAGCGAAGCTTTCTTT.

The chain employs TRBV20-1 and TRBJ2-3; TRBD2 aligns across 8 bases. The CDR3 totals 19 residues. Germline V gene data show CDR1 as DFQATT and CDR2 as SNEGSKA (reference sequence). With V trimmed by 1 base and J by 5 bases, 20 bases remained unmatched. The CDR3 reads CSARVRPRRVGLAGDTQYF. The CDR3 DNA reads TGCAGTGCTAGAGTCCGTCCTCGTCGGGTAGGTCTAGCGGGAGATACGCAGTATTTT.